Listed below are T cell receptor beta chains from one sample, sequenced in a study of T cell changes during pregnancy in multiple sclerosis. Clones were sequenced by immunoSEQ multiplex PCR, and TCRdb holds only the in-frame ones, with some missing. This sample has 50,000 or so clones, with approximately 92% found just once. Here the sequenced sample was peripheral blood, taken in the third trimester of pregnancy. Receptors were obtained from a female donor with multiple sclerosis, enrolled in a pregnancy study. Each CDR3 is given with its conserved first and last residue. The D gene is left open where the match is weak. Only some rows state a clone size, as once, few, many or a class for expanded clones.

NA	TRBV10-2	TRBJ2-5	NA	CATEARGPAGTQYF	TGCGCCACGGAAGCCCGAGGCCCGGCCGGGACCCAGTACTTC
NA	TRBV6-6	TRBJ2-2	NA	CASSYSPANTGELFF	TGTGCCAGCAGTTACTCGCCAGCGAACACCGGGGAGCTGTTTTTT
TRBD1	TRBV5-1	TRBJ1-2	NA	CASSLEGQGAKGYTF	TGCGCCAGCAGCTTGGAGGGACAGGGGGCGAAAGGCTACACCTTC
NA	TRBV29-1	TRBJ2-3	NA	CSVVMGAGADTQYF	TGCAGCGTTGTGATGGGGGCCGGGGCAGATACGCAGTATTTT
NA	TRBV15	TRBJ2-7	NA	CATSRDPGGAGGSYEQYF	TGTGCCACCAGCAGAGATCCGGGGGGCGCCGGGGGCTCCTACGAGCAGTACTTC
TRBD1	TRBV18	TRBJ2-7	NA	CASSKLRTGFHEQYF	TGTGCCAGCTCCAAGCTCCGGACAGGGTTTCACGAGCAGTACTTC
NA	TRBV18	TRBJ1-3	NA	CASSAGPSGNTIYF	TGTGCCAGCTCGGCGGGGCCGTCTGGAAACACCATATATTTT
NA	TRBV18	TRBJ2-5	once	CASSRRGMETQYF	TGTGCCAGCTCACGAAGAGGGATGGAGACCCAGTACTTC
NA	TRBV7-9	TRBJ2-7	NA	CASSLRGLINEQYF	TGTGCCAGCAGCTTACGGGGACTGATTAACGAGCAGTACTTC
NA	TRBV7-3	TRBJ1-1	NA	CASSLSGYGSTEAFF	TGTGCCAGCAGCTTAAGCGGGTATGGGTCGACTGAAGCTTTCTTT
NA	TRBV5-1	TRBJ1-1	NA	CASSLGANTEAFF	TGCGCCAGCAGCTTGGGCGCTAACACTGAAGCTTTCTTT
TRBD2	TRBV18	TRBJ2-7	few	CASSPTSGRTYEQYF	TGTGCCAGCTCACCCACTAGCGGGAGAACCTACGAGCAGTACTTC
TRBD1	TRBV29-1	TRBJ1-2	NA	CSTGDNYGYTF	TGCAGCACAGGGGATAACTATGGCTACACCTTC
TRBD2	TRBV6-4	TRBJ2-3	NA	CASSDGTSGHTDTQYF	TGTGCCAGCAGTGACGGGACTAGCGGTCACACAGATACGCAGTATTTT
TRBD2	TRBV11-3	TRBJ2-5	NA	CASSLGLAGGFQETQYF	TGTGCCAGCAGCTTAGGACTAGCGGGAGGATTCCAAGAGACCCAGTACTTC
TRBD1	TRBV25-1	TRBJ1-2	NA	CASSPGQGRYGYTF	TGTGCCAGCAGCCCCGGACAGGGACGCTATGGCTACACCTTC
NA	TRBV6-1	TRBJ1-2	NA	CASSEGGDGAYGYTF	TGTGCCAGCAGTGAAGGCGGGGACGGGGCCTATGGCTACACCTTC
TRBD2	TRBV6-5	TRBJ2-1	once	CASRLAGGVYNEQFF	TGTGCCAGTAGACTAGCGGGAGGCGTCTACAATGAGCAGTTCTTC
TRBD2	TRBV4-3	TRBJ2-7	NA	CASSLLGTSDEQYF	TGCGCCAGCAGCCTCTTGGGGACTAGTGACGAGCAGTACTTC
TRBD2	TRBV19	TRBJ2-5	NA	CASRAGGRWETQYF	TGTGCCAGTCGAGCGGGAGGCCGCTGGGAGACCCAGTACTTC
NA	TRBV13	TRBJ2-2	NA	CASSEGDTGELFF	TGTGCCAGCAGCGAGGGGGATACCGGGGAGCTGTTTTTT
TRBD1	TRBV5-1	TRBJ1-3	NA	CASSLGQGAFSGNTIYF	TGCGCCAGCAGCTTGGGACAGGGCGCATTCTCTGGAAACACCATATATTTT
TRBD1	TRBV27	TRBJ2-7	NA	CASATGGAYEQYF	TGTGCCAGCGCGACAGGGGGGGCCTACGAGCAGTACTTC
NA	TRBV23-1	TRBJ1-1	NA	CASSQSASNTEAFF	TGCGCCAGCAGTCAATCCGCGTCGAACACTGAAGCTTTCTTT